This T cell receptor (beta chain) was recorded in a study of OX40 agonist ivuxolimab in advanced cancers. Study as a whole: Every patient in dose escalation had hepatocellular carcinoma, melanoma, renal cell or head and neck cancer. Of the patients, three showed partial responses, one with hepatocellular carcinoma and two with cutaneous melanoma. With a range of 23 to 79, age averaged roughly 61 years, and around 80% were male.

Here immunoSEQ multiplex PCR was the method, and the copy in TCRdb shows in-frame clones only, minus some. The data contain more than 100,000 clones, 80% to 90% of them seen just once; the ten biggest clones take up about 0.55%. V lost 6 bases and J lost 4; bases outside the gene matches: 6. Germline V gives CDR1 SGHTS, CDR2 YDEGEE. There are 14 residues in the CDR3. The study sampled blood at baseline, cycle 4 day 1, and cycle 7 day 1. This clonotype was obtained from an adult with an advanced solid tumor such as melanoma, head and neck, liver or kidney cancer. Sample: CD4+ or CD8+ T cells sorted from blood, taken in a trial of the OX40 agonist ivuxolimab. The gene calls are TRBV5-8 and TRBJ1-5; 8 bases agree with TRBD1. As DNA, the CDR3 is TGTGCCAGCACCTACGGACAGGGAAATCAGCCCCAGCATTTT. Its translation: CASTYGQGNQPQHF.